What follows are 3 T cell receptor beta chains derived from one specimen sequenced in a study of T cells in Graves' hyperthyroidism and ophthalmopathy. Amplified regions were TCR beta CDR3 sequences from RNA transcripts. A first-round RT-PCR of the TCR CDR3 used the HTBI primer set. MiXCR, run by TCRdb on the multiplex PCR reads, gives a single entry per CDR3 protein. The sample lists approximately 400,000 distinct CDR3 sequences, approximately 15% seen once, with about 11% in the top ten. The material sequenced was blood. The source is a woman in her sixties or seventies with Graves' hyperthyroidism.

There are many counts of this clonotype. The chain links TRBV3-1 to TRBJ2-7; 10 nucleotides line up with TRBD1. The V gene's germline CDR1 is LGHDT and CDR2 YNNKEL (reference sequence). The CDR3 totals 15 residues. The ends lost 0 bases at V and 9 bases at J; junction bases unmatched: 8. Here the CDR3 DNA reads TGTGCCAGCAGCCAAGATTTTAGACAGGGGGCAGCGCAGTACTTC. Its translation: CASSQDFRQGAAQYF.

In this sample, this clonotype turned up many times. The chain couples TRBV20-1 to TRBJ2-7; D is perhaps TRBD2 (6 bases). CDR1 is DFQATT, CDR2 SNEGSKA, per germline (reference sequence). V was clipped by 3 bases and J by 6 bases, with 24 bases between them. The CDR3 totals 16 residues. In nucleotides, the CDR3 is TGCAGTGCTAGGGGCCCTCTTAGGGACTCCGTCACCGAGCAGTACTTC. Translating gives CSARGPLRDSVTEQYF.

The V call is TRBV20-1, the J call TRBJ2-1; 7 positions agree with TRBD2. CDR1 is DFQATT and CDR2 is SNEGSKA in the germline V gene (reference sequence). Trimming took 5 bases from V and 6 from J; bases not matched to a gene: 16. This CDR3 is 16 amino acids long. The CDR3 sequence is CSAYSSRWEGRNEQFF. CDR3 coding DNA: TGCAGTGCTTATTCTTCTAGGTGGGAGGGCCGCAATGAGCAGTTCTTC.